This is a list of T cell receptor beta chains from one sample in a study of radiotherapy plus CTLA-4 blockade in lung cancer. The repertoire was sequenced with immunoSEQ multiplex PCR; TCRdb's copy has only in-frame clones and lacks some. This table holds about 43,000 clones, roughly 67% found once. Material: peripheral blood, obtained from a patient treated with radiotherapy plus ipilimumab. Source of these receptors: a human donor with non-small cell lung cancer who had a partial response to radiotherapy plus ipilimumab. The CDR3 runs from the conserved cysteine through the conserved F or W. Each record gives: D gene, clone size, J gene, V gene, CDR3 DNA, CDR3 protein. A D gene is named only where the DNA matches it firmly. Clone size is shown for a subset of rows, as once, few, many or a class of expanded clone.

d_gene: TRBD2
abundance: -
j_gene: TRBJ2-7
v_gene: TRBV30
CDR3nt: TGTGCCTGGAGTGTACGTAGCGGGAGGGGAGAGCAGTACTTC
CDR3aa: CAWSVRSGRGEQYF

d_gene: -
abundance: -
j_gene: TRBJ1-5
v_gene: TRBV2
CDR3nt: TGTGCCAGCAGTGAATCCATGCCAGGTCTTCAGCCCCAGCATTTT
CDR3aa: CASSESMPGLQPQHF

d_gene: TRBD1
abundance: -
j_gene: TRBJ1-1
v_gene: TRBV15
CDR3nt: TGTGCCACCAGCCCAACTGAGGGGGCGAATGACACTGAAGCTTTCTTT
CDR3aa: CATSPTEGANDTEAFF

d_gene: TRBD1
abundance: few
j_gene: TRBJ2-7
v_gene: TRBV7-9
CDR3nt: TGTGCCAGCGGACAGGGAGCCTACGAGCAGTACTTC
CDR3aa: CASGQGAYEQYF

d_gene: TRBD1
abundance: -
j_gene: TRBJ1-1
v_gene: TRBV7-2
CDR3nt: TGTGCCAGCAGCTTGGACAGGTGGGCCAACACTGAAGCTTTCTTT
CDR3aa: CASSLDRWANTEAFF

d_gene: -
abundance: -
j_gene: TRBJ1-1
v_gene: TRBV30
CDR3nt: TGTGCCTGGGCCCCCCGCCCTATATCCACCAGGTGGTGGGACACTGAAGCTTTCTTT
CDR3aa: CAWAPRPISTRWWDTEAFF

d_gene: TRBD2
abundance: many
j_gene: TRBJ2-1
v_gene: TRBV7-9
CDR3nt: TGTGCCAGCAGCACCCAGGGCGGGAGCTCCTACAATGAGCAGTTCTTC
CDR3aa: CASSTQGGSSYNEQFF

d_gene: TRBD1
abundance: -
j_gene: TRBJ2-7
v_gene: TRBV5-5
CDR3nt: TGCGCCAGCAGCCAGGGACAGGGGAGGTACGAGCAGTACTTC
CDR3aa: CASSQGQGRYEQYF

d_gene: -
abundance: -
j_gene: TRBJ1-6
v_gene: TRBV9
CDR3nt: TGTGCCAGCAAAAGCCACAGGGCGAATTCACCCCTCCACTTT
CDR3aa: CASKSHRANSPLHF

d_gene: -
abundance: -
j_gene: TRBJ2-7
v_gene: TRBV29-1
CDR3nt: TGCAGCGTTGTAATGCGGGGGCCTACCTACGAGCAGTACTTC
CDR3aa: CSVVMRGPTYEQYF

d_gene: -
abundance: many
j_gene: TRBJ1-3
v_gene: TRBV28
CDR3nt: TGTGCCAGCAGTTTTGAGGCGGCGGCAGACTCTGGAAACACCATATATTTT
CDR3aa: CASSFEAAADSGNTIYF

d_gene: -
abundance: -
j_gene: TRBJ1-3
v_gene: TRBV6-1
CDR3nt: TGTGCCAGCAGTGTGACTCACTCTGGAAACACCATATATTTT
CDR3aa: CASSVTHSGNTIYF

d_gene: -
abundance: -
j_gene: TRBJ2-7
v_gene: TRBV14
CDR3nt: TGTGCCAGCAGCCAAGATTTTCCCCTCAGGGTGAGCTCCTACGAGCAGTACTTC
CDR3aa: CASSQDFPLRVSSYEQYF

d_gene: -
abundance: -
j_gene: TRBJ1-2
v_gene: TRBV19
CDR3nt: TGTGCCAGTAGCGTCGCGGGATCAAACTATGGCTACACCTTC
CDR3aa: CASSVAGSNYGYTF

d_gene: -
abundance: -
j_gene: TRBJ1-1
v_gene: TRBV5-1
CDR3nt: TGCGCCAGCAGCTTGGGGGGCGGGGCAGGAGGCACTGAAGCTTTCTTT
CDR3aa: CASSLGGGAGGTEAFF

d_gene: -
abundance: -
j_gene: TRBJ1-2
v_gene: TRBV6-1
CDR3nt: TGTGCCAGCAGTGGGGGGGGGCCTAACTATGGCTACACCTTC
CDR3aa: CASSGGGPNYGYTF

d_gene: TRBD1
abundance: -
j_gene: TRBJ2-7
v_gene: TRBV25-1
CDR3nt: TGTGCCAGCAGTGAGCCCGGGACAGGGTTCCACGAGCAGTACTTC
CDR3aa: CASSEPGTGFHEQYF

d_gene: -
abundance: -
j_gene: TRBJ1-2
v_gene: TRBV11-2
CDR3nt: TGTGCCAGCAGCTTAGGGACCACAGGACAATTAGGCTATGGCTACACCTTC
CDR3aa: CASSLGTTGQLGYGYTF

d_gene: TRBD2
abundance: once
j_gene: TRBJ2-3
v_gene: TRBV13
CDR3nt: TGTGCCAGCAGTCAGAGGAGCGGGGCGCAGTATTTT
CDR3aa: CASSQRSGAQYF

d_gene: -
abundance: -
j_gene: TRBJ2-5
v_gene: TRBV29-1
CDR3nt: TGCAGCGTTGAAGACAGGGGCGGAGAGACCCAGTACTTC
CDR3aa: CSVEDRGGETQYF

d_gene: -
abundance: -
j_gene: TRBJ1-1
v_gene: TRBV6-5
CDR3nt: TGTGCCAGCAGTCCTCGGGGTAGGGCTGAAGCTTTCTTT
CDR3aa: CASSPRGRAEAFF

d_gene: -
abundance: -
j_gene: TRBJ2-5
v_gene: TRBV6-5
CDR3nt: TGTGCCAGCAGTTACTCGCGGAGGAACTGGCGGGAGACCCAGTACTTC
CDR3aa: CASSYSRRNWRETQYF

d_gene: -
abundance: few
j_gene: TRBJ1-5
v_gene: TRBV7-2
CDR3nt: TGTGCCAGCAGCTTCCTAGGACAGCCCCAGCATTTT
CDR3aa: CASSFLGQPQHF